This T cell receptor (beta chain) was captured by sequencing in a study of blood T cell repertoires in COVID-19. About the study: Donors in the United States, Italy and Spain gave samples during acute or convalescent COVID-19.

Generated by immunoSEQ multiplex PCR, the TCRdb table keeps only in-frame clones and is missing some. This sample has about 87,000 clones, with around nine tenths found just once. With 0 bases clipped from V and 6 bases from J, the junction kept 8 bases outside the gene matches. Germline V gene sequence: CDR1 SGHRS, CDR2 YFSETQ. CDR3 length: 15 residues. The rearrangement links TRBV5-1 to TRBJ2-7; 8 bases are shared with TRBD1. The receptor was isolated from a middle-aged man with acute or convalescent COVID-19. Sequences were obtained from peripheral blood. The CDR3 bases are TGCGCCAGCAGCTTGGTTGGGACAGGAGGTGGCGAGCAGTACTTC. It encodes CASSLVGTGGGEQYF.